One sample yielded the 23 T cell receptor beta chains listed below, sequenced in a study of glioma-infiltrating T cells after dendritic cell vaccination. Libraries were prepared by immunoSEQ multiplex PCR; TCRdb keeps only in-frame clonotypes and omits some of them. The sample shows tens of thousands of clones, over 65% of them seen only once. Time point given: after dendritic cell vaccination, including at tumor progression/relapse. The specimen was blood, collected after dendritic cell vaccination. Receptor source: a human donor with glioblastoma.

This CDR3 is CASSMGQGWVTEAFF. The CDR3 coding sequence is TGTGCCAGCAGCATGGGACAGGGCTGGGTCACTGAAGCTTTCTTT. This chain uses TRBV9 with TRBJ1-1, with 9 bases aligning to TRBD1. Trimming cost V 4 bases and J 4 bases; bases outside gene matches: 8. Germline V gives CDR1 SGDLS, CDR2 YYNGEE. This CDR3 comprises 15 residues. Drawing the rest from reference TRBV9 and TRBJ1-1, the complete variable domain is DSGVTQTPKHLITATGQRVTLRCSPRSGDLSVYWYQQSLDQGLQFLIQYYNGEERAKGNILERFSAQQFPDLHSELNLSSLELGDSALYFCASSMGQGWVTEAFFGQGTRLTVV.

Here the CDR3 DNA reads TGTGCTAGTGGTTTGACTAACGCTGGAAACACCATATATTTT. This encodes CASGLTNAGNTIYF. This chain joins TRBV12-5 and TRBJ1-3; D remains unclear. The ends were cut back, 2 bases at V and 2 bases at J, with 7 bases in the middle. There are 14 residues in the CDR3. Looked up from germline, CDR1 is LGHNT and CDR2 is FRNRAP. Supplemented by reference TRBV12-5 and TRBJ1-3, the full variable domain reads DARVTQTPRHKVTEMGQEVTMRCQPILGHNTVFWYRQTMMQGLELLAYFRNRAPLDDSGMPKDRFSAEMPDATLATLKIQPSEPRDSAVYFCASGLTNAGNTIYFGEGSWLTVV.

This chain links TRBV6-4 with TRBJ1-1, with D possibly being TRBD1 (5 bases). The V end lost 6 bases, the J end lost 1 base, and 15 bases lay between the germline ends. Germline V CDR1 and CDR2: MRHNA, SNTAGT. This CDR3 spans 15 amino acids. The CDR3: CASSNLQESNTEAFF. The DNA of the CDR3 is TGTGCCAGCAGCAATTTACAGGAATCGAACACTGAAGCTTTCTTT.

The chain recombines TRBV25-1 with TRBJ1-4; D uncertain. The CDR3 has 14 residues. Per germline, CDR1 MGHDK and CDR2 SYGVNS. Trimming took off 2 bases at V and 5 bases at J, with 9 bases between the two ends. The CDR3 DNA follows: TGTGCCAGCAGTGAACCACAGCAAAATGAAAAACTGTTTTTT. It translates to CASSEPQQNEKLFF. Complete variable domain (other parts from reference TRBV25-1 and TRBJ1-4): EADIYQTPRYLVIGTGKKITLECSQTMGHDKMYWYQQDPGMELHLIHYSYGVNSTEKGDLSSESTVSRIRTEHFPLTLESARPSHTSQYLCASSEPQQNEKLFFGSGTQLSVL.

This clone was recorded once. The rearrangement joins TRBV29-1 to TRBJ2-5; D is perhaps TRBD2 (7 bases). The CDR3 loop spans 12 amino acids. V was trimmed by 4 bases and J by 5 bases, leaving 11 bases between them. The germline gives CDR1 SQVTM, CDR2 ANQGSEA. CDR3: CSVGGGDETQYF. As DNA, the CDR3 is TGCAGCGTTGGAGGGGGGGATGAGACCCAGTACTTC.

This clone was seen just once. CDR3 region: CASSLGGYQPQHF. CDR3 DNA sequence: TGTGCCAGCAGCTTGGGCGGGTATCAGCCCCAGCATTTT. This chain connects TRBV5-5 to TRBJ1-5, with D uncertain. V lost 0 bases and J 5 bases, leaving 6 bases between the germline ends. CDR1 and CDR2 from the germline V gene are SGHKS and YYEKEE (reference sequence). This CDR3 region has 13 residues.

This clone appeared a few times. This sequence joins TRBV13 and TRBJ2-7; TRBD1 matches at 9 bases. After removal of 1 base from V and 9 bases from J, the junction contained 7 bases not matched to a gene. CDR1 and CDR2 (germline): PRHDT, FYEKMQ (reference sequence). There are 14 residues in the CDR3. CDR3 loop: CASSLAGTGLRQYF. For the CDR3, the DNA is TGTGCCAGCAGCTTAGCCGGGACAGGGTTAAGGCAGTACTTC. The whole variable domain, remainder taken from reference TRBV13 and TRBJ2-7, is AAGVIQSPRHLIKEKRETATLKCYPIPRHDTVYWYQQGPGQDPQFLISFYEKMQSDKGSIPDRFSAQQFSDYHSELNMSSLELGDSALYFCASSLAGTGLRQYFGPGTRLTVT.

The chain employs TRBV10-3 and TRBJ2-2, with 7 positions matching TRBD1. V lost 0 bases and J lost 1; bases outside the gene matches: 8. Germline loops: CDR1 ENHRY, CDR2 SYGVKD. The CDR3 runs 18 residues. The CDR3 region has the DNA TGTGCCATCAGTGAGTCGTTGTTGGGGACAGAGAACACCGGGGAGCTGTTTTTT. Residues: CAISESLLGTENTGELFF.

V is TRBV7-9 and J is TRBJ1-2, with a tentative D call TRBD1 (6 bases). CDR1 is SEHNR, CDR2 FQNEAQ, per germline (reference sequence). The CDR3 totals 13 residues. Trimming left V 0 bases short and J 8 bases short, with 10 bases between. The CDR3 sequence: CASSLARQEGYTF. In DNA, the CDR3 is TGTGCCAGCAGCTTAGCGCGACAGGAGGGCTACACCTTC.

The chain recombines TRBV11-1 with TRBJ2-5; TRBD2 is a possible D gene (6 bases). CDR1 and CDR2 from the germline V gene are SGHAT and FQDESV (reference sequence). This CDR3 is built from 16 residues. V lost 5 bases to trimming and J lost 4 bases, with 20 bases between them. CDR3 bases: TGTGCCAGCAGCGGCCCTGAGGAGGGGATGGGAGAGACCCAGTACTTC. It translates to CASSGPEEGMGETQYF.

In this sample, this clone turned up once. V and J are TRBV7-9 and TRBJ2-7, with a possible D match to TRBD1 (5 bases). The CDR3 is made up of 15 amino acids. The V end was cut by 5 bases, the J end by 0 bases, with 14 bases between. Germline values: CDR1 SEHNR, CDR2 FQNEAQ (reference sequence). This CDR3 reads CASSLSRQSSYEQYF. In DNA form, the CDR3 reads TGTGCCAGCAGCCTATCCCGACAGAGCTCCTACGAGCAGTACTTC.

J is TRBJ2-7 and V is TRBV5-4; 8 positions match TRBD1. The J segment lost 5 bases and the V segment lost 0 bases, leaving 4 bases of the junction unmatched. CDR1 is SGHNT and CDR2 is YYREEE in the germline V gene (reference sequence). This CDR3 comprises 14 residues. CDR3 loop: CASSLGDRFHEQYF. The CDR3 DNA reads as TGTGCCAGCAGCTTGGGGGACAGGTTCCACGAGCAGTACTTC.

CDR3 sequence reads: CASSVDPTGTYEQYF. The CDR3, as DNA: TGTGCCAGCAGCGTAGACCCAACAGGGACCTACGAGCAGTACTTC. The J gene is TRBJ2-7, the V gene TRBV9; D perhaps matches TRBD1 (6 bases). The CDR3 length is 15 residues. Trimming pared 0 bases from V and 2 bases from J, leaving 12 bases between. CDR1 SGDLS and CDR2 YYNGEE come from the germline V gene.

The rearrangement joins TRBV6-1 to TRBJ2-5; TRBD2 aligns across 8 bases. After removal of 4 bases from V and 12 bases from J, the junction contained 7 bases not matched to a gene. The length of the CDR3 is 12 residues. Germline V CDR1 and CDR2: MNHNS, SASEGT. As DNA, the CDR3 is TGTGCCAGCAGTGGAAATAGCGGGGATGAGTACTTC. Residues: CASSGNSGDEYF.

The rearrangement links TRBV27 to TRBJ2-7; D ambiguous. Germline values: CDR1 MNHEY, CDR2 SMNVEV (reference sequence). The V end lost 6 bases, the J end lost 2 bases, and 8 bases lay between the germline ends. The CDR3 covers 12 residues. CDR3 protein: CASSGRPYEQYF. For the CDR3, the DNA is TGTGCCAGCAGCGGCAGGCCCTACGAGCAGTACTTC.

This chain connects TRBV7-2 to TRBJ2-3; D call uncertain. This CDR3 has 11 residues. Trimming shortened V by 4 bases and J by 3 bases, and 2 bases separated the two germline ends. The germline V gene has CDR1 SGHTA and CDR2 FQGNSA. CDR3 bases: TGTGCCAGCAGCTCGACAGATACGCAGTATTTT. Translating gives CASSSTDTQYF.

The V gene is TRBV4-1, the J gene TRBJ2-7; D not resolved. The V gene lost 1 base and the J gene lost 5 bases, with 9 bases spanning the gap. The CDR3 length is 13 residues. Germline CDR1 is MGHRA and CDR2 is YSYEKL. This chain's CDR3 is CASSQVGRDEQYF. The DNA of the CDR3 is TGCGCCAGCAGCCAAGTTGGTCGCGACGAGCAGTACTTC.

This chain connects TRBV5-1 to TRBJ2-5, with 9 positions matching TRBD2. Germline-derived CDR1 and CDR2 are SGHRS and YFSETQ. The CDR3 is 17 residues long. Unmatched junction bases numbered 12, after V lost 5 bases and J lost 1 base. The CDR3 bases are TGCGCCAGCAGTTCGAGGGGGCTAGCGGGGACCCAAGAGACCCAGTACTTC. This sequence encodes CASSSRGLAGTQETQYF.

This clone showed up just once. The J gene is TRBJ1-6, the V gene TRBV2; the D gene is possibly TRBD1 (5 bases). The CDR3 has 16 amino acids. Deletions cut 4 bases from V and 6 bases from J, with 16 bases between. Germline V lookup: CDR1 SNHLY, CDR2 FYNNEI. The CDR3 DNA reads TGTGCCAGCAGTGTGACCTTGGACATTAGTAATTCACCCCTCCACTTT. This codes for CASSVTLDISNSPLHF.

This clone is a singleton in its sample. The V gene is TRBV6-5, the J gene TRBJ1-1; the match to TRBD1 covers 7 bases. Germline CDR1 is MNHEY and CDR2 is SVGAGI. Germline trimming cut 5 bases from V and 5 bases from J; bases unmatched to any gene: 8. This CDR3 has 14 amino acids. CDR3 sequence reads: CASSEFTGETEAFF. The CDR3 DNA reads TGTGCCAGCAGTGAATTCACAGGGGAGACTGAAGCTTTCTTT.

This chain joins TRBV4-3 and TRBJ1-4, with D tentatively TRBD1 (6 bases). V was cut by 3 bases and J by 10 bases, with 15 bases left in between. Germline V gives CDR1 LGHNA, CDR2 YSLEER. The CDR3 has 14 amino acids. The CDR3 sequence: CASSQDWTEGKLFF. Here the CDR3 DNA reads TGCGCCAGCAGCCAGGATTGGACAGAAGGAAAACTGTTTTTT.

The chain is built from TRBV5-1 and TRBJ2-5; 12 nucleotides align to TRBD2. Trimming at V came to 0 bases and at J to 5 bases, leaving 5 bases not matched to a gene. The CDR3 has 16 amino acids. Germline CDR1 SGHRS, CDR2 YFSETQ. The CDR3 DNA sequence: TGCGCCAGCAGCTTGGGACTAGCGGGGGTGGCGGAGACCCAGTACTTC. Translated: CASSLGLAGVAETQYF.

This clone occurred once. The rearrangement uses TRBV7-9 and TRBJ2-7; 9 bases fit TRBD1. V lost 4 bases to trimming and J lost 4 bases; unmatched junction nucleotides: 8. The CDR3 has 15 amino acids. Germline loops: CDR1 SEHNR, CDR2 FQNEAQ (reference sequence). In nucleotides, the CDR3 is TGTGCCAGCAGCTACCCGGGACAGGGAAGGTACGAGCAGTACTTC. Its protein product is CASSYPGQGRYEQYF.